The next 17 T cell receptor beta chains were all read from a single sample in a study of blood T cell repertoires in COVID-19. Using immunoSEQ multiplex PCR, the repertoire was profiled, and TCRdb retains in-frame clones only, with some absent. This sample has hundreds of thousands of clones, with around 89% found just once. Sequenced input: PBMCs or T cells enriched from blood (not recorded which). These receptor sequences come from a woman between 18 and 30 years old with acute COVID-19.

The CDR3 loop reads CSASSGLATIYNEQFF. Here the CDR3 DNA reads TGCAGTGCTAGTTCCGGACTAGCGACCATCTACAATGAGCAGTTCTTC. The chain recombines TRBV20-1 with TRBJ2-1; 9 bases align to TRBD2. There are 16 residues in the CDR3. V was clipped by 3 bases and J by 3 bases; unmatched bases: 9. CDR1 is DFQATT and CDR2 is SNEGSKA in the germline V gene (reference sequence).

The chain joins TRBV11-3 to TRBJ2-7; tentatively, D is TRBD1 (6 bases). Germline values: CDR1 SGHNT, CDR2 YENEEA. Deletions cut 5 bases from V and 0 bases from J, with 11 bases between. The CDR3 is made up of 14 amino acids. The CDR3 sequence: CASSPGTNSYEQYF. The CDR3 region has the DNA TGTGCCAGCAGCCCCGGGACAAACTCCTACGAGCAGTACTTC.

This clone appeared a single time. The rearrangement links TRBV20-1 to TRBJ1-5; D not certain. Trimming took 3 bases from V and 0 from J, leaving 6 bases between them. This CDR3 is built from 13 residues. CDR1 and CDR2 from the germline V gene are DFQATT and SNEGSKA (reference sequence). The CDR3 sequence is CSASVYSNQPQHF. The DNA for the CDR3 is TGCAGTGCTAGTGTTTATAGCAATCAGCCCCAGCATTTT.

This sequence joins TRBV19 and TRBJ1-1; 10 bases fit TRBD1. Germline V lookup: CDR1 LNHDA, CDR2 SQIVND (reference sequence). The CDR3 is 17 residues long. V shed 4 bases, J shed 0 bases, and the junction held 8 bases outside the gene matches. The CDR3 DNA reads as TGTGCCAGTAGTAGGGGTGACAGGGGGCTGGTGAACACTGAAGCTTTCTTT. Protein product: CASSRGDRGLVNTEAFF.

The chain carries TRBV16 and TRBJ2-7; the match to TRBD1 covers 7 bases. The CDR3 runs to 15 residues. Looked up from germline, CDR1 is KGHSY and CDR2 is FQNENV. The V gene end was trimmed by 4 bases and the J gene end by 0 bases; junction bases not matched to a gene: 6. DNA for the CDR3: TGTGCCAGCAGCCCCCCGACAGGGAGCTCCTACGAGCAGTACTTC. Translation gives CASSPPTGSSYEQYF.

The chain links TRBV15 to TRBJ1-4; 7 bases match TRBD1. CDR1 and CDR2 (germline): LNHNV, YYDKDF (reference sequence). V lost 0 bases, J lost 7 bases, and 8 bases stayed unmatched. CDR3 size: 16 residues. The chain's CDR3 is CATSRDRDRAGEKLFF. For the CDR3, the DNA is TGTGCCACCAGCAGAGATAGAGACAGGGCGGGTGAAAAACTGTTTTTT.

The rearrangement links TRBV6-4 to TRBJ2-7, with TRBD2 matching over 11 bases. This CDR3 has 18 residues. V gave up 7 bases and J gave up 3 bases; unmatched junction bases: 17. Germline V CDR1 and CDR2: MRHNA, SNTAGT. The CDR3 protein is CASTVGTDSGRDCYEQYF. The CDR3 nucleotides are TGTGCCAGCACGGTCGGTACCGATAGCGGGAGGGATTGCTACGAGCAGTACTTC.

The chain employs TRBV13 and TRBJ2-1, with TRBD2 identical over 9 bases. In germline, CDR1 is PRHDT, CDR2 FYEKMQ (reference sequence). The CDR3 is made up of 16 amino acids. Losses at the gene ends were 0 bases for V and 6 bases for J; bases not matched to a gene: 6. The CDR3 sequence is CASSLGASGTINEQFF. The CDR3 DNA follows: TGTGCCAGCAGCTTAGGGGCTAGCGGGACCATCAATGAGCAGTTCTTC. The entire variable domain, with the rest obtained from reference TRBV13 and TRBJ2-1, is as follows: AAGVIQSPRHLIKEKRETATLKCYPIPRHDTVYWYQQGPGQDPQFLISFYEKMQSDKGSIPDRFSAQQFSDYHSELNMSSLELGDSALYFCASSLGASGTINEQFFGPGTRLTVL.

V is TRBV7-9 and J is TRBJ1-3; unclear D gene. The CDR3 sequence is 15 residues long. Germline lookup yields CDR1 SEHNR and CDR2 FQNEAQ (reference sequence). Trimming removed 2 bases at V and 0 bases at J, with 8 bases between. The CDR3 DNA is TGTGCCAGCAGCTTAAGTCTGAGCTCTGGAAACACCATATATTTT. Translating it yields CASSLSLSSGNTIYF. The full variable domain, in which reference TRBV7-9 and TRBJ1-3 provide the parts outside the CDR3, is DTGVSQNPRHKITKRGQNVTFRCDPISEHNRLYWYRQTLGQGPEFLTYFQNEAQLEKSRLLSDRFSAERPKGSFSTLEIQRTEQGDSAMYLCASSLSLSSGNTIYFGEGSWLTVV.

V gene TRBV6-6 combines with J gene TRBJ2-5, with a weak D call TRBD1 (6 bases). The CDR3 covers 13 residues. Looked up from germline, CDR1 is MNHNY and CDR2 is SVGAGI (reference sequence). Trimming pared 11 bases from V and 2 bases from J, leaving 15 bases between. The CDR3 nucleotides read TGTGCCGGCAAGGACAGCACACAAGAGACCCAGTACTTC. Translated: CAGKDSTQETQYF.

This chain uses TRBV24-1 with TRBJ2-2; TRBD1 agrees at 9 bases. The CDR3 consists of 17 residues. Germline V gene data show CDR1 as KGHDR and CDR2 as SFDVKD. The V gene end was trimmed by 1 base and the J gene end by 6 bases; junction bases not matched to a gene: 8. CDR3 amino acids: CATSDLTGTGYAGELFF. The CDR3 bases are TGTGCCACCAGTGATTTAACCGGGACAGGGTACGCCGGGGAGCTGTTTTTT.

The count of this clone is one. The gene calls are TRBV14 and TRBJ2-7; D is perhaps TRBD1 (5 bases). V lost 1 base to trimming and J lost 6 bases, with 10 bases between them. The CDR3 is 13 amino acids. CDR1 is SGHDN, CDR2 FVKESK, per germline. CDR3 protein: CASSQARRAEQYF. The DNA of the CDR3 is TGTGCCAGCAGCCAAGCGCGCAGGGCCGAGCAGTACTTC.

This chain joins TRBV4-1 and TRBJ2-7; 7 positions agree with TRBD1. V trimming: 2 bases; J trimming: 3 bases; junction bases outside the gene matches: 7. From germline, CDR1 is MGHRA and CDR2 YSYEKL. The length of the CDR3 is 15 residues. The CDR3 loop reads CASSQPPTGNYEQYF. CDR3 bases: TGCGCCAGCAGCCAACCTCCGACAGGGAACTACGAGCAGTACTTC.

V usage is TRBV30 and J usage is TRBJ2-5, with D perhaps TRBD2 (6 bases). CDR1 is GTSNPN and CDR2 is SVGIG in the germline V gene (reference sequence). This CDR3 is built from 15 residues. V was pared by 1 base and J by 5 bases, with 17 bases between. The CDR3 DNA reads TGTGCCTGGAGTGAGGTGGGACTCAATACCGAGACCCAGTACTTC. Residues: CAWSEVGLNTETQYF.

The chain has TRBV18 and TRBJ2-1; D possibly corresponds to TRBD2 (5 bases). CDR1 is KGHSH, CDR2 LQKENI, per germline. V lost 2 bases, J lost 6 bases, and 14 bases lay in between. This CDR3 contains 15 residues. The CDR3 spells CASSPMRVDSNEQFF. The CDR3 bases are TGTGCCAGCTCACCAATGCGGGTAGATTCCAATGAGCAGTTCTTC.

The rearrangement uses TRBV7-2 and TRBJ2-7, with D maybe TRBD1 (6 bases). CDR1 is SGHTA, CDR2 FQGNSA, per germline. The CDR3 is 15 amino acids. The V and J ends lost 3 bases and 2 bases respectively, with 14 bases between them. The CDR3 bases are TGTGCCAGCAGCTTGGCTCCGGGACAACCCTACGAGCAGTACTTC. Protein: CASSLAPGQPYEQYF.

This chain joins TRBV18 and TRBJ2-7, with a weak D call TRBD2 (6 bases). Per germline, CDR1 KGHSH and CDR2 LQKENI. The CDR3 extends over 16 amino acids. With 0 bases removed from V and 1 base from J, the gap between germline ends came to 13 bases. CDR3 nucleotide sequence: TGTGCCAGCTCACCACCGTTCAGCGGGTTTTCCTACGAGCAGTACTTC. Its protein is CASSPPFSGFSYEQYF.